The clone carrying this T cell receptor (beta chain) was seen at least ten times. The data were obtained in a study of T cells in Graves' hyperthyroidism and ophthalmopathy. V was shortened by 1 base and J by 4 bases, with 14 bases between the two germline ends. The CDR3 is 15 residues long. Per germline, CDR1 SGHTA and CDR2 FQGNSA. Template material for amplifying TCR beta CDR3 regions consisted of RNA transcripts. HTBI primers were used for first-round RT-PCR of the TCR CDR3. TCRdb re-called the multiplex PCR reads through MiXCR, storing one row per CDR3 protein. The table has 350,000 to 500,000 distinct CDR3 sequences, roughly 15% seen once.

The sample comprised blood. This TCR came from a woman aged 18-30 years with Graves' hyperthyroidism. The chain combines TRBV7-2 with TRBJ2-7; D call uncertain. The chain's CDR3 is CASSLERAKRYEQYF. CDR3 coding DNA: TGTGCCAGCAGCTTAGAACGGGCGAAGAGGTACGAGCAGTACTTC. The variable domain in full, completed from reference TRBV7-2 and TRBJ2-7, reads GAGVSQSPSNKVTEKGKDVELRCDPISGHTALYWYRQSLGQGLEFLIYFQGNSAPDKSGLPSDRFSAERTGGSVSTLTIQRTQQEDSAVYLCASSLERAKRYEQYFGPGTRLTVT.